These 7 T cell receptor beta chains were sequenced from one sample in a study of T cell responses to AZD1222 COVID-19 vaccine. Clones were read by immunoSEQ multiplex PCR, and TCRdb kept only the in-frame ones, dropping some. The repertoire includes some 86,000 clones, roughly nine tenths of them detected once, and approximately 5.6% sits in the top ten. The material sequenced was peripheral blood, taken on day 0 of AZD1222 vaccination. Receptors were obtained from an adult in good health.

Note on this clone: Sequence at one end of the junction differs from germline and may be a read error. The chain has TRBV5-5 and TRBJ2-2; D is uncertain. This CDR3 has 14 amino acids. Per the germline V gene, CDR1 is SGHKS and CDR2 is YYEKEE (reference sequence). The CDR3 coding sequence is TGTGCCAGCAGCTTGGAAGGAAGCACCGTGGAGCTGTTTTTT. It specifies CASSLEGSTVELFF.

V and J are TRBV6-2 or TRBV6-3 and TRBJ2-1; 10 nucleotides match TRBD2. V lost 0 bases, J lost 4 bases, and 3 bases stayed unmatched. The V gene's germline CDR1 is MNHEY and CDR2 SVGEGT. The CDR3 runs to 16 residues. The CDR3, as DNA: TGTGCCAGCAGTTACTCGATTAGCGGGGGGTACAATGAGCAGTTCTTC. This sequence encodes CASSYSISGGYNEQFF.

The chain joins TRBV18 to TRBJ2-2, with D perhaps TRBD1 (6 bases). The CDR3 length is 17 residues. Trimming took off 2 bases at V and 5 bases at J, with 18 bases between the two ends. The germline gives CDR1 KGHSH, CDR2 LQKENI. The CDR3 is CASSPSPRGAGTGELFF. The DNA for the CDR3 is TGTGCCAGCTCACCAAGTCCCAGGGGCGCTGGAACCGGGGAGCTGTTTTTT.

V gene TRBV14 combines with J gene TRBJ1-3; no clear D. This CDR3 comprises 16 residues. Germline-derived CDR1 and CDR2 are SGHDN and FVKESK. The V and J ends lost 1 base and 0 bases respectively, with 10 bases between them. The CDR3, as DNA: TGTGCCAGCAGCCAAGGACAACCGAGCTCTGGAAACACCATATATTTT. Its translation is CASSQGQPSSGNTIYF.

This chain connects TRBV4-1 to TRBJ2-7; 9 nucleotides line up with TRBD1. The V segment lost 4 bases and the J segment 4 bases; nucleotides outside the gene matches: 8. This CDR3 region has 15 residues. Germline values: CDR1 MGHRA, CDR2 YSYEKL. DNA of the CDR3: TGCGCCAGCAGCCGCGGACAGGGGATAGAGTACGAGCAGTACTTC. It yields the protein CASSRGQGIEYEQYF.

This clone was seen once. The chain is built from TRBV2 and TRBJ2-1; TRBD2 agrees at 7 bases. V gave up 4 bases and J gave up 15 bases; unmatched junction bases: 9. The CDR3 runs 12 residues. CDR1 is SNHLY, CDR2 FYNNEI, per germline. Written as DNA, the CDR3 is TGTGCCAGCAGTGGGGACTACCAGATAGGGTTCTTC. The encoded protein is CASSGDYQIGFF.

This chain uses TRBV28 with TRBJ1-2; D is unclear. V lost 6 bases to trimming and J lost 1 base, with 21 bases between them. This CDR3 is 17 amino acids long. Germline values: CDR1 MDHEN, CDR2 SYDVKM. CDR3 DNA sequence: TGTGCCAGCAGCCCTTCGAGCGAAGTCGGGAGTAACTATGGCTACACCTTC. It is translated as CASSPSSEVGSNYGYTF.